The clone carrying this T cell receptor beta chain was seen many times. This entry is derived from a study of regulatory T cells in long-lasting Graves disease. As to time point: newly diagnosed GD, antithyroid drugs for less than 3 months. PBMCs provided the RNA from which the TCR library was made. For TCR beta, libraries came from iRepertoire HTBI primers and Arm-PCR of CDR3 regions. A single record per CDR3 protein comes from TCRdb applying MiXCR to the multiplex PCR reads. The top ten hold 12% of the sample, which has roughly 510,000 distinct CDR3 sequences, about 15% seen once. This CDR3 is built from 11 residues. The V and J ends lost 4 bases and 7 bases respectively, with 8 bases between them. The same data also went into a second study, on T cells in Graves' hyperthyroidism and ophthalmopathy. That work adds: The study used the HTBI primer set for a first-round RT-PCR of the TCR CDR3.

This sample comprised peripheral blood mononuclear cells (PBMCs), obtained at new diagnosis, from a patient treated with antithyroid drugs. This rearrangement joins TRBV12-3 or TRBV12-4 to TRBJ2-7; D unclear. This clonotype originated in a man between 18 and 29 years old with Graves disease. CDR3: CASSSQWEQYF. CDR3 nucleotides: TGTGCCAGCAGTTCCCAATGGGAGCAGTACTTC.